These 18 T cell receptor beta chains share one sample of origin, sequenced in a study of T-cell reconstitution after alpha-beta-depleted transplantation in children. For TCRbeta, the library was prepared with unique molecular identifiers. TCRdb itself ran the PCR reads through MiXCR, one entry per CDR3 protein. The sample contains about 230,000 distinct CDR3 sequences, around 11% of which appear only once. The starting material was PBMCs from the stem cell graft donor, obtained from the stem cell graft. The receptors were sampled from a human donor who donated a stem cell graft to a child with acute lymphoblastic leukemia.

As for this clonotype: A junction boundary mismatches the germline segment, possibly from a read error. The V call is TRBV6-2 or TRBV6-3, the J call TRBJ2-6; weak D call: TRBD1 (5 bases). Germline V gives CDR1 MNHEY, CDR2 SVGEGT. CDR3 size: 15 residues. CDR3 nucleotide sequence: TGTGCCAGCAGAAGCTCGGGTTCTGGGGCCAACGGCCTGACTTTC. Translating it yields CASRSSGSGANGLTF.

About this clonotype: With a much larger clone just one base away, this may be a read error. The chain carries TRBV5-6 and TRBJ2-1; possibly TRBD1 for D (6 bases). Trimming took 4 bases from V and 10 from J, leaving 12 bases between them. CDR3 length equals 12 residues. Looked up from germline, CDR1 is SGHDT and CDR2 is YYEEEE. CDR3: CASSPGHTEQFF. CDR3 coding DNA: TGTGCCAGCAGCCCGGGACATACAGAGCAGTTCTTC.

This clonotype has at least ten counts. The chain is built from TRBV20-1 and TRBJ1-1; the D gene is possibly TRBD1 (6 bases). Trimming pared 6 bases from V and 4 bases from J, leaving 18 bases between. The CDR3 is made up of 14 amino acids. Germline loops: CDR1 DFQATT, CDR2 SNEGSKA (reference sequence). The chain's CDR3 is CSAINRDESTEAFF. The DNA of the CDR3 is TGCAGTGCGATCAACAGGGATGAGTCCACTGAAGCTTTCTTT.

The V gene is TRBV30, the J gene TRBJ2-7; D is unclear. V was clipped by 0 bases and J by 5 bases, with 5 bases between them. This CDR3 is built from 11 residues. Germline V gene sequence: CDR1 GTSNPN, CDR2 SVGIG (reference sequence). CDR3 loop: CAWSVGHEQYF. For the CDR3, the DNA is TGTGCCTGGAGTGTAGGGCACGAGCAGTACTTC.

This clonotype was recorded many times. The gene calls are TRBV7-2 and TRBJ2-5; 12 bases match TRBD2. Germline values: CDR1 SGHTA, CDR2 FQGNSA. CDR3 length equals 15 residues. J was trimmed by 2 bases and V by 5 bases; bases with no gene match: 3. The CDR3 nucleotides are TGTGCCAGCAGCCCAGGACTAGCGGGGCAAGAGACCCAGTACTTC. Protein sequence: CASSPGLAGQETQYF.

This clonotype has ten or more counts. The rearrangement links TRBV20-1 to TRBJ2-1, with TRBD2 identical over 8 bases. CDR1 and CDR2 (germline): DFQATT, SNEGSKA (reference sequence). The CDR3 spans 17 residues. The J segment lost 1 base and the V segment lost 6 bases, leaving 14 bases of the junction unmatched. The CDR3 sequence is CSAIPGLAATSYNEQFF. In nucleotides, the CDR3 is TGCAGTGCCATCCCCGGACTAGCCGCGACTTCCTACAATGAGCAGTTCTTC.

This clonotype was detected ten times or more. The V gene is TRBV12-3 or TRBV12-4, the J gene TRBJ2-5; D is possibly TRBD2 (5 bases). V gave up 5 bases and J gave up 5 bases, with 9 bases separating them. The CDR3 length is 12 residues. The CDR3, as DNA: TGTGCCAGCAGTCCGAGGACTGAGACCCAGTACTTC. This translates into CASSPRTETQYF.

This clonotype was seen many times. This rearrangement joins TRBV15 to TRBJ2-1; 8 positions agree with TRBD1. The CDR3 covers 16 residues. Germline V gene data show CDR1 as LNHNV and CDR2 as YYDKDF (reference sequence). V lost 0 bases and J lost 6; bases outside the gene matches: 7. CDR3: CATSREAGGLVNEQFF. CDR3 coding DNA: TGTGCCACCAGCAGAGAGGCAGGGGGCCTGGTCAATGAGCAGTTCTTC.

This clonotype was detected many times. The chain combines TRBV4-3 with TRBJ2-1; D is perhaps TRBD2 (5 bases). V was cut by 0 bases and J by 9 bases, with 12 bases left in between. CDR3 length equals 14 residues. The germline CDR1 and CDR2 sequences are LGHNA and YSLEER. In DNA, the CDR3 is TGCGCCAGCAGCCAAGACGCCGGGGTAACTGAGCAGTTCTTC. Its translation is CASSQDAGVTEQFF.

The rearrangement joins TRBV7-9 to TRBJ2-1, with 11 nucleotides matching TRBD2. Trimming at V came to 7 bases and at J to 5 bases, leaving 10 bases not matched to a gene. The CDR3 consists of 16 residues. Germline-derived CDR1 and CDR2 are SEHNR and FQNEAQ (reference sequence). CDR3 coding DNA: TGTGCCAGCACCTTCCCACTAGCGGGAGAAGACAATGAGCAGTTCTTC. The encoded protein is CASTFPLAGEDNEQFF.

V and J are TRBV7-2 and TRBJ2-2, with a tentative D call TRBD1 (7 bases). The CDR3 consists of 15 residues. Between the trimmed V and J ends, which lost 3 bases and 4 bases, there was a span of 12 bases. Germline loops: CDR1 SGHTA, CDR2 FQGNSA. The CDR3 spells CASSLAGGTTGELFF. Here the CDR3 DNA reads TGTGCCAGCAGCTTGGCAGGGGGGACCACCGGGGAGCTGTTTTTT.

Many counts were recorded for this clonotype. V is TRBV27 and J is TRBJ2-7; 11 bases are a match to TRBD2. V lost 5 bases, J lost 3 bases, and 6 bases stayed unmatched. The CDR3 extends over 15 amino acids. Germline V lookup: CDR1 MNHEY, CDR2 SMNVEV (reference sequence). CDR3 residues: CASSLAGGWVYEQYF. The CDR3 DNA sequence: TGTGCCAGCAGTCTAGCGGGAGGCTGGGTCTACGAGCAGTACTTC.

The sample holds many counts of this clonotype. V is TRBV19 and J is TRBJ2-3; TRBD2 aligns across 14 bases. Unmatched junction bases numbered 7, after V lost 4 bases and J lost 4 bases. Germline CDR1 is LNHDA and CDR2 is SQIVND (reference sequence). This CDR3 region has 17 residues. In DNA form, the CDR3 reads TGTGCCAGTAGTACCCTCGGACTAGCGGGAGGACCAGATACGCAGTATTTT. Protein: CASSTLGLAGGPDTQYF. Filled out from reference TRBV19 and TRBJ2-3, the complete variable domain reads DGGITQSPKYLFRKEGQNVTLSCEQNLNHDAMYWYRQDPGQGLRLIYYSQIVNDFQKGDIAEGYSVSREKKESFPLTVTSAQKNPTAFYLCASSTLGLAGGPDTQYFGPGTRLTVL.

Worth noting for this clonotype: At one end the junction does not follow the germline gene, possibly because of a read error. This chain joins TRBV6-1 and TRBJ2-6; TRBD1 is a possible D gene (5 bases). CDR3 size: 15 residues. Germline loops: CDR1 MNHNS, CDR2 SASEGT. The DNA of the CDR3 is TGTGCCAGCTGCTTTGCAGGGTCTGGGGCCAACGGCCTGACTTTC. Its translation is CASCFAGSGANGLTF.

There are many counts of this clonotype. The chain carries TRBV5-1 and TRBJ1-1; 7 bases fit TRBD1. The germline gives CDR1 SGHRS, CDR2 YFSETQ. Germline trimming cut 0 bases from V and 4 bases from J; bases unmatched to any gene: 3. This CDR3 has 14 amino acids. CDR3 loop: CASSLADRATEAFF. Written as DNA, the CDR3 is TGCGCCAGCAGCTTGGCCGACAGGGCCACTGAAGCTTTCTTT. Complete variable domain (other parts from reference TRBV5-1 and TRBJ1-1): KAGVTQTPRYLIKTRGQQVTLSCSPISGHRSVSWYQQTPGQGLQFLFEYFSETQRNKGNFPGRFSGRQFSNSRSEMNVSTLELGDSALYLCASSLADRATEAFFGQGTRLTVV.

The chain combines TRBV5-4 with TRBJ2-7, with 10 bases identical to TRBD1. V was pared by 5 bases and J by 3 bases, with 8 bases of the junction left unmatched. The CDR3 runs 15 residues. Per the germline V gene, CDR1 is SGHNT and CDR2 is YYREEE (reference sequence). CDR3 amino acids: CASSAGQGVFYEQYF. CDR3 coding DNA: TGTGCCAGCAGTGCCGGACAGGGGGTTTTCTACGAGCAGTACTTC. Full variable domain (rest looked up from reference TRBV5-4 and TRBJ2-7): ETGVTQSPTHLIKTRGQQVTLRCSSQSGHNTVSWYQQALGQGPQFIFQYYREEENGRGNFPPRFSGLQFPNYSSELNVNALELDDSALYLCASSAGQGVFYEQYFGPGTRLTVT.

This clonotype has at least ten counts. The rearrangement links TRBV12-3 or TRBV12-4 to TRBJ1-2; D is perhaps TRBD1 (6 bases). V was cut by 3 bases and J by 8 bases, with 16 bases left in between. This CDR3 comprises 14 residues. In nucleotides, the CDR3 is TGTGCCAGCAGTTTTGGGGGCGTAATTGTCGGCTACACCTTC. It is translated as CASSFGGVIVGYTF.

This clonotype showed up many times. The V call is TRBV9, the J call TRBJ1-5, with a possible D match to TRBD1 (6 bases). Germline V gene lookup returns CDR1 SGDLS and CDR2 YYNGEE. The CDR3 length is 14 residues. V dropped 0 bases and J dropped 9 bases, with 13 bases sitting between them. The CDR3 here is CASSVEDSPMPQHF. As DNA, the CDR3 is TGTGCCAGCAGCGTAGAGGACAGCCCTATGCCCCAGCATTTT.